The clone carrying this T cell receptor (beta chain) is labeled large (0.1 to 1%). This entry is derived from a study of immune characterization of retroperitoneal liposarcoma. TCRdb ran MiXCR on the PCR reads and lists one entry per CDR3 protein. This sample has more than 900 distinct CDR3 sequences; roughly a fifth occur once, and the top ten carry 12%. Germline lookup yields CDR1 SGHVS and CDR2 FNYEAQ. V dropped 4 bases and J dropped 0; count of bases not matched to a gene: 2. The CDR3 has 17 residues. The receptor was isolated from a male donor with retroperitoneal liposarcoma. The sequenced material came from tumor tissue. The V gene is TRBV7-6, the J gene TRBJ2-6; 11 nucleotides match TRBD1. In nucleotides, the CDR3 is TGTGCCAGCAGCTCCGGGACAGGGGGCTCTGGGGCCAACGTCCTGACTTTC. Translating it yields CASSSGTGGSGANVLTF.